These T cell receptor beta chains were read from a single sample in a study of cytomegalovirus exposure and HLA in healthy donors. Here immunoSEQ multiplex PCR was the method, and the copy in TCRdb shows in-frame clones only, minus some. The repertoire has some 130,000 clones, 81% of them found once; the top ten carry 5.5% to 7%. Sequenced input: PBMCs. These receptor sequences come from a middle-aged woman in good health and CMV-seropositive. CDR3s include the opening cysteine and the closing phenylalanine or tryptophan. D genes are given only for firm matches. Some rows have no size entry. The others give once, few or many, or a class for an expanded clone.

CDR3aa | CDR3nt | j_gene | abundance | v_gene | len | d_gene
CASSRNRGNTEAFF | TGTGCCAGCAGCCGAAACAGGGGGAACACTGAAGCTTTCTTT | TRBJ1-1 | once | TRBV13 | 14 | TRBD1
CASSSGRGAHYGYTF | TGTGCCAGCAGCTCGGGACGGGGGGCTCACTATGGCTACACCTTC | TRBJ1-2 | - | TRBV5-4 | 15 | -
CASSLLIAGGGRETQYF | TGTGCCAGCAGTTTACTGATAGCGGGAGGGGGGAGAGAGACCCAGTACTTC | TRBJ2-5 | - | TRBV28 | 17 | TRBD2
CATLTSGNTIYF | TGTGCCACGCTAACCTCTGGAAACACCATATATTTT | TRBJ1-3 | - | TRBV2 | 12 | -
CASSPGQTTDTQYF | TGTGCCAGCAGCCCGGGACAAACCACAGATACGCAGTATTTT | TRBJ2-3 | - | TRBV11-3 | 14 | -
CASSREQGFRVSTQYF | TGTGCCAGCAGCCGAGAACAAGGATTTCGGGTTTCTACGCAGTATTTT | TRBJ2-3 | - | TRBV5-4 | 16 | -
CASRWDSGGEQYF | TGTGCCAGCAGATGGGACTCCGGAGGCGAGCAGTACTTC | TRBJ2-7 | - | TRBV7-2 | 13 | -
CASSRDRGNSPLHF | TGTGCCAGCAGCCGGGACAGGGGTAATTCACCCCTCCACTTT | TRBJ1-6 | few | TRBV7-9 | 14 | TRBD1
CASSVQRDEQFF | TGTGCCAGCAGTGTCCAGCGCGATGAGCAGTTCTTC | TRBJ2-1 | - | TRBV27 | 12 | -
CASSPPGPNTEAFF | TGTGCCAGCTCACCACCGGGGCCGAACACTGAAGCTTTCTTT | TRBJ1-1 | - | TRBV18 | 14 | -
CASSHDIPDSPVYNEQFF | TGTGCCAGTAGCCACGACATACCGGACAGCCCGGTTTACAATGAGCAGTTCTTC | TRBJ2-1 | - | TRBV19 | 18 | -
CAISGQGLAERSYEQYF | TGTGCCATCAGTGGCCAGGGACTAGCGGAAAGATCCTACGAGCAGTACTTC | TRBJ2-7 | few | TRBV10-3 | 17 | TRBD2
CASSKGRLLSYEQYF | TGTGCCAGCAGCAAAGGGAGATTACTTTCCTACGAGCAGTACTTC | TRBJ2-7 | - | TRBV7-9 | 15 | -
CASKGQESSYEQYF | TGTGCCAGCAAGGGACAGGAGAGCTCCTACGAGCAGTACTTC | TRBJ2-7 | - | TRBV19 | 14 | TRBD1
CASSARGQPQHF | TGTGCCAGCAGCGCCCGGGGTCAGCCCCAGCATTTT | TRBJ1-5 | once | TRBV9 | 12 | -
CASKSYGGGVNEQFF | TGTGCCAGCAAAAGTTACGGGGGGGGAGTAAATGAGCAGTTCTTC | TRBJ2-1 | - | TRBV27 | 15 | TRBD2
CASSLGTSGGSTDTQYF | TGCGCCAGCAGCTTGGGGACTAGCGGGGGTAGCACAGATACGCAGTATTTT | TRBJ2-3 | - | TRBV5-1 | 17 | TRBD2
CASSFHPGLAGAQSYEQYF | TGTGCTAGCAGCTTCCACCCGGGACTAGCGGGAGCCCAATCCTACGAGCAGTACTTC | TRBJ2-7 | - | TRBV7-7 | 19 | TRBD2